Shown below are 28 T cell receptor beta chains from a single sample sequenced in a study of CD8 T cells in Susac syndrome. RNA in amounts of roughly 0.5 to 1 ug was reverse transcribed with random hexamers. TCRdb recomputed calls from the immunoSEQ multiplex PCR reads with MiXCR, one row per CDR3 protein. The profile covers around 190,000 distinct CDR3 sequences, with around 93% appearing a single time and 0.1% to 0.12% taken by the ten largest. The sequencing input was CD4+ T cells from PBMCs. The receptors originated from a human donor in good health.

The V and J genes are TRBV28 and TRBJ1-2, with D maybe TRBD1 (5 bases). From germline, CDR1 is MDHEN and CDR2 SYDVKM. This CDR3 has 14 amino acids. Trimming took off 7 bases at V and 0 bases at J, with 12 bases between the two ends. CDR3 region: CASNSGGTNYGYTF. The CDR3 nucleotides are TGTGCCAGCAATTCCGGGGGAACTAACTATGGCTACACCTTC.

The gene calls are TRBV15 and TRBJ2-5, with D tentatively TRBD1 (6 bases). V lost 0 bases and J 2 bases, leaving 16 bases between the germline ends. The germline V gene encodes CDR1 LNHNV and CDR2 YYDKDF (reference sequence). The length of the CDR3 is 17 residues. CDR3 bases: TGTGCCACCAGCAGAGATCTTCAGGGGAGCGGTCAAGAGACCCAGTACTTC. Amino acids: CATSRDLQGSGQETQYF. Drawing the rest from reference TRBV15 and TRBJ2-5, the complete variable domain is DAMVIQNPRYQVTQFGKPVTLSCSQTLNHNVMYWYQQKSSQAPKLLFHYYDKDFNNEADTPDNFQSRRPNTSFCFLDIRSPGLGDTAMYLCATSRDLQGSGQETQYFGPGTRLLVL.

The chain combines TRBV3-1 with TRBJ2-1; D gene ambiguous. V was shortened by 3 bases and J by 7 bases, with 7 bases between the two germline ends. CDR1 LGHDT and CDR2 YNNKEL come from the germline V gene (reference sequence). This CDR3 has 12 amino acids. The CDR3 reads CASSQTRNEQFF. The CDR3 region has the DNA TGTGCCAGCAGCCAGACAAGGAATGAGCAGTTCTTC.

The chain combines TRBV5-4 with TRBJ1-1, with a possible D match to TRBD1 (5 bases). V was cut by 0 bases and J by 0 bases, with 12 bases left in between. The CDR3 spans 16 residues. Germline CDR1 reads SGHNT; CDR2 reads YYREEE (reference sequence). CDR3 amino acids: CASSLARGGMNTEAFF. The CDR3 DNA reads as TGTGCCAGCAGCTTGGCTCGGGGGGGGATGAACACTGAAGCTTTCTTT.

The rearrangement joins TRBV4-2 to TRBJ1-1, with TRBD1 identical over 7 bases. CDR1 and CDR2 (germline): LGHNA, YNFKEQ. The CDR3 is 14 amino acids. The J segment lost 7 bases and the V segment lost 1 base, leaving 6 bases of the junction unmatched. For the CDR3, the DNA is TGTGCCAGCAGCCAAGCCACAGGGGTCCTTGAAGCTTTCTTT. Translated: CASSQATGVLEAFF.

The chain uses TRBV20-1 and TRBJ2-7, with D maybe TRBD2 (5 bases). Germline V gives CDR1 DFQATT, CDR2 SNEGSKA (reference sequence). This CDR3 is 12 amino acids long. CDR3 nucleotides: TGCAGGGAAAGGACTGAAAATTACGAGCAGTACGTC. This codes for CRERTENYEQYV.

This CDR3 is CSVRGQGTNYGYTF. CDR3 coding DNA: TGCAGCGTTCGCGGGCAGGGGACTAACTATGGCTACACCTTC. This rearrangement joins TRBV29-1 to TRBJ1-2; a weak D match, TRBD1 (6 bases). The ends were cut back, 5 bases at V and 0 bases at J, with 13 bases in the middle. This CDR3 contains 14 residues. CDR1 is SQVTM, CDR2 ANQGSEA, per germline.

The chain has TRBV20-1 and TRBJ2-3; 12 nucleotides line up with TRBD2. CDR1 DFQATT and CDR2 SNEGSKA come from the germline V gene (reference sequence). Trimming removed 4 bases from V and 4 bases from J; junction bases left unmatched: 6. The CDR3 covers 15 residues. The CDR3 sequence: CSATSSGGVADTQYF. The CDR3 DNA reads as TGCAGTGCTACTTCTAGCGGGGGGGTGGCAGATACGCAGTATTTT.

The CDR3 spells CASSHRGLNTEAFF. The CDR3 DNA is TGTGCCAGCAGTCACAGGGGCCTGAACACTGAAGCTTTCTTT. The chain couples TRBV14 to TRBJ1-1, with 7 nucleotides matching TRBD1. The germline V gene has CDR1 SGHDN and CDR2 FVKESK. CDR3 length: 14 amino acids. Trimming took 6 bases from V and 0 from J; bases not matched to a gene: 4.

The CDR3 loop is CASSPHGGAGDTEAFF. CDR3 nucleotide sequence: TGTGCCAGCAGCCCGCATGGGGGGGCAGGGGACACTGAAGCTTTCTTT. The chain combines TRBV3-1 with TRBJ1-1; maybe TRBD1 (6 bases). There are 16 residues in the CDR3. The V end lost 4 bases, the J end lost 3 bases, and 18 bases lay between the germline ends. CDR1 is LGHDT and CDR2 is YNNKEL in the germline V gene (reference sequence). Based on the CDR3 plus reference TRBV3-1 and TRBJ1-1, the full variable domain is DTAVSQTPKYLVTQMGNDKSIKCEQNLGHDTMYWYKQDSKKFLKIMFSYNNKELIINETVPNRFSPKSPDKAHLNLHINSLELGDSAVYFCASSPHGGAGDTEAFFGQGTRLTVV.

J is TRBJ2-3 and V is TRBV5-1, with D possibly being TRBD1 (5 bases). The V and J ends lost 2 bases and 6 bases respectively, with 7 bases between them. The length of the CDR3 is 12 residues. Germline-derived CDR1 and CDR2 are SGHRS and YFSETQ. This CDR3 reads CASSLQVDTQYF. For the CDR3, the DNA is TGCGCCAGCAGCTTACAGGTCGATACGCAGTATTTT.

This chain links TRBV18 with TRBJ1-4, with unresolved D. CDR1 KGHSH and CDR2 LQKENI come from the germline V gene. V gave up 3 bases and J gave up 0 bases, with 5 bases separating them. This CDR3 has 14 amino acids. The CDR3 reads CASSPSATNEKLFF. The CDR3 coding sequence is TGTGCCAGCTCACCTAGTGCAACTAATGAAAAACTGTTTTTT. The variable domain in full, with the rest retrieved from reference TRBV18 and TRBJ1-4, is NAGVMQNPRHLVRRRGQEARLRCSPMKGHSHVYWYRQLPEEGLKFMVYLQKENIIDESGMPKERFSAEFPKEGPSILRIQQVVRGDSAAYFCASSPSATNEKLFFGSGTQLSVL.

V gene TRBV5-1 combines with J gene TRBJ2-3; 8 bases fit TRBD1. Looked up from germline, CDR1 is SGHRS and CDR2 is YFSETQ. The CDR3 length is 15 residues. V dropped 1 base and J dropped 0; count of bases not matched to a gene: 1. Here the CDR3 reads CASSLQGASTDTQYF. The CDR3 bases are TGCGCCAGCAGCTTGCAGGGGGCTAGCACAGATACGCAGTATTTT.

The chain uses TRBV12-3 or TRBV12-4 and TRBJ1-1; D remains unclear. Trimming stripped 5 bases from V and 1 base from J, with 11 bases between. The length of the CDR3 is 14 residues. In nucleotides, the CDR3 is TGTGCCAGCAGTCTCTCGACACGGAACACTGAAGCTTTCTTT. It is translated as CASSLSTRNTEAFF.

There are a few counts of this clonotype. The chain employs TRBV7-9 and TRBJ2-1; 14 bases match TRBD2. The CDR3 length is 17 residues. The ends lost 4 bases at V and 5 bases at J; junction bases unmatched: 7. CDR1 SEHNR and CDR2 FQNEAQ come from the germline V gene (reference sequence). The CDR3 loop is CASSSRLAGGRNNEQFF. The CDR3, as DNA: TGTGCCAGCAGCTCCAGACTAGCGGGGGGGCGCAACAATGAGCAGTTCTTC.

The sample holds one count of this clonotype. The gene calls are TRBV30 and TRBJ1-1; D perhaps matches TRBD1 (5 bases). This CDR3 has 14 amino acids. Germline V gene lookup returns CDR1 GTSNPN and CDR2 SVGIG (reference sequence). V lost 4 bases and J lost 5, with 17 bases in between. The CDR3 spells CAWTTPGRGTEAFF. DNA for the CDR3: TGTGCCTGGACCACACCGGGACGAGGGACTGAAGCTTTCTTT.

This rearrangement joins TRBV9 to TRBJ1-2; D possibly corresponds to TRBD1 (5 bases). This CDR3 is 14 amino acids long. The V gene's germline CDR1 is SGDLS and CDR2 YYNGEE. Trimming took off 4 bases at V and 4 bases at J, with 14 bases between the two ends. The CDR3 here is CASSFYDSSYGYTF. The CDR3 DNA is TGTGCCAGCAGCTTCTACGACAGTTCCTATGGCTACACCTTC.

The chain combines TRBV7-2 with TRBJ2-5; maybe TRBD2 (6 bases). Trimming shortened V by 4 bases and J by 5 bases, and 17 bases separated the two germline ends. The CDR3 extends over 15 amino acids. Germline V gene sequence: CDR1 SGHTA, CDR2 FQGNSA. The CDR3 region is CASSSRGSTVETQYF. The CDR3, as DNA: TGTGCCAGCAGCTCCCGGGGGTCTACCGTGGAGACCCAGTACTTC.

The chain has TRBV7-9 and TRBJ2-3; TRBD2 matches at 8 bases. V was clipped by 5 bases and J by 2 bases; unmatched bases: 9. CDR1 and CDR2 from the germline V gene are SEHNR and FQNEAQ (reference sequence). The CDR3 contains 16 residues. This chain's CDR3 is CASSQWASGYTDTQYF. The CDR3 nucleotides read TGTGCCAGCAGCCAATGGGCTAGCGGGTACACAGATACGCAGTATTTT.

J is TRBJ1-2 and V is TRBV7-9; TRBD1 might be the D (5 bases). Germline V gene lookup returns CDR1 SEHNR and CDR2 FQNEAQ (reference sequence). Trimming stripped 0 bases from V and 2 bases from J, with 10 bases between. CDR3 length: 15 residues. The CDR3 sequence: CASSLAGRVNYGYTF. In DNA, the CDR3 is TGTGCCAGCAGCTTAGCGGGCAGGGTGAACTATGGCTACACCTTC.

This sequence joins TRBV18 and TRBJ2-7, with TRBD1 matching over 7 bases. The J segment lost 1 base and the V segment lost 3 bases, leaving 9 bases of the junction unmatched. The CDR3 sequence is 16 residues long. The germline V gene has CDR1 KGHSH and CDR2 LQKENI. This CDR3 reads CASSPQGTVSSYEQYF. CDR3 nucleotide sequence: TGTGCCAGCTCACCCCAAGGGACAGTTTCTTCCTACGAGCAGTACTTC.

The CDR3 nucleotides are TGTGCCAGCGTTACCAAGGGCGGGGGCTCCTCTCCCTACGAGCAGTACTTC. Amino acid sequence: CASVTKGGGSSPYEQYF. The chain links TRBV25-1 to TRBJ2-7; D perhaps matches TRBD2 (7 bases). Germline V gives CDR1 MGHDK, CDR2 SYGVNS. The CDR3 length is 17 residues. Trimming took 8 bases from V and 2 from J, leaving 25 bases between them.

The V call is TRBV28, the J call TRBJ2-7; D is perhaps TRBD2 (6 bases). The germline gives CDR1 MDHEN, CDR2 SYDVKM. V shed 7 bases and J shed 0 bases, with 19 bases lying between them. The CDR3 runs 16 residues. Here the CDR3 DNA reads TGTGCCAGCAAGATCGGAGGGGCGCCCAGCTCCTACGAGCAGTACTTC. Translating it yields CASKIGGAPSSYEQYF.

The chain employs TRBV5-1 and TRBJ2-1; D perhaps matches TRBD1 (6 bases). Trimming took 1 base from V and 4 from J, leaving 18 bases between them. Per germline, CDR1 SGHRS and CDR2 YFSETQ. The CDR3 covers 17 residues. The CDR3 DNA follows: TGCGCCAGCAGCTTGATGCAGGGGTCCCACAATTACAATGAGCAGTTCTTC. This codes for CASSLMQGSHNYNEQFF.

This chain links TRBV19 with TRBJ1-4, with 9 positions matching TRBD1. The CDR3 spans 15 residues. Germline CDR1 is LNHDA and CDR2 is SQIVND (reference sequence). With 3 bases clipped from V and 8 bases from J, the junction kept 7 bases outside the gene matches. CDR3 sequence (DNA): TGTGCCAGTAGTATCCGGGACAGGGAACGCGAAAAACTGTTTTTT. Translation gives CASSIRDREREKLFF.

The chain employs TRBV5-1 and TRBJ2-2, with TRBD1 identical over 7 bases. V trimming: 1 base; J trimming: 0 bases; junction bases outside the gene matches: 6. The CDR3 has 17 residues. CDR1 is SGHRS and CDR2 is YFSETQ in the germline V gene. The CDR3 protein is CASSLRQGFANTGELFF. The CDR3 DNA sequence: TGCGCCAGCAGCTTGAGACAGGGTTTTGCGAACACCGGGGAGCTGTTTTTT.

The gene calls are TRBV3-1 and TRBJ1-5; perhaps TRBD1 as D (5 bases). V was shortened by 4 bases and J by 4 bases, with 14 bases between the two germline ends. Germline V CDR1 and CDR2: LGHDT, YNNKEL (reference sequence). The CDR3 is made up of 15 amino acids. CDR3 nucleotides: TGTGCCAGCAGCCTTTTCCGGGACCAAAATCAGCCCCAGCATTTT. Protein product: CASSLFRDQNQPQHF.

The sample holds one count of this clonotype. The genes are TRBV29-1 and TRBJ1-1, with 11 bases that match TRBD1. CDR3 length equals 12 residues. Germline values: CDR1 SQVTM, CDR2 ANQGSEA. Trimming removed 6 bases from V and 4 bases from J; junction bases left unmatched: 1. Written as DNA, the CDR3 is TGCAGCGTCGGGACAGGGGGCACTGAAGCTTTCTTT. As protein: CSVGTGGTEAFF.